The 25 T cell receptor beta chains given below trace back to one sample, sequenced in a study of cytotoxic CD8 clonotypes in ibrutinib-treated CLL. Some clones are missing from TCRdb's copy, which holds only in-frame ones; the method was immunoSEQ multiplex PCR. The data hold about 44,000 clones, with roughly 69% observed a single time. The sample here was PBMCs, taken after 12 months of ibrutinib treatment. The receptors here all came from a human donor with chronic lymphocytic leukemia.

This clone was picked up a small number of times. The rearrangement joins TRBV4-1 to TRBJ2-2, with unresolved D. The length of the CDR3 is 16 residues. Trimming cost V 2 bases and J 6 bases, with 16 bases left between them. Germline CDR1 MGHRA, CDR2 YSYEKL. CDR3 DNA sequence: TGCGCCAGCAGCCAATTTTCAAGGGCTGGTTCCGGGGAGCTGTTTTTT. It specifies CASSQFSRAGSGELFF.

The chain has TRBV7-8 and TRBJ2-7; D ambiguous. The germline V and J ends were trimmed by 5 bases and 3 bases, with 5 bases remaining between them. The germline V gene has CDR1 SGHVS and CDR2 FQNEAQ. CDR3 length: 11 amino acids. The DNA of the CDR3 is TGTGCCAGCAGCCTTAGCTACGAGCAGTACTTC. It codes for CASSLSYEQYF.

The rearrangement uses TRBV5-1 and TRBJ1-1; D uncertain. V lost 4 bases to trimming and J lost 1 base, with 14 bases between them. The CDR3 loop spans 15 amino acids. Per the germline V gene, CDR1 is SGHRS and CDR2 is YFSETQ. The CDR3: CASSPGPVGNTEAFF. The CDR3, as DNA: TGCGCCAGCAGCCCGGGTCCGGTAGGGAACACTGAAGCTTTCTTT.

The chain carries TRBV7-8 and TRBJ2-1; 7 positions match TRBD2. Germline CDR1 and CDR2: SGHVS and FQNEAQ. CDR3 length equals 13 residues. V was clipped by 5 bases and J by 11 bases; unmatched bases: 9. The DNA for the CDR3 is TGTGCCAGCAGCCTTGAGGGGCGGGAGAAGCAGTTCTTC. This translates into CASSLEGREKQFF.

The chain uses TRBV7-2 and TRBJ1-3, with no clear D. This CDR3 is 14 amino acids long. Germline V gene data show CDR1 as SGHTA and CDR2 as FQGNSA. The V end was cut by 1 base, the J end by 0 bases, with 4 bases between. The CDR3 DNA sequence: TGTGCCAGCAGCTTAGGATTCTCTGGAAACACCATATATTTT. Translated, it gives CASSLGFSGNTIYF.

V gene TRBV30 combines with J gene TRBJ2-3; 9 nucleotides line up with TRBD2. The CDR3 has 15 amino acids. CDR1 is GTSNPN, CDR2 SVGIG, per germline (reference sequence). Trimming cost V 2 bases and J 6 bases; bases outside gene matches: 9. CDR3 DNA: TGTGCCTGGAGTTCGACTAGCGGAAGCCTGGATACGCAGTATTTT. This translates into CAWSSTSGSLDTQYF.

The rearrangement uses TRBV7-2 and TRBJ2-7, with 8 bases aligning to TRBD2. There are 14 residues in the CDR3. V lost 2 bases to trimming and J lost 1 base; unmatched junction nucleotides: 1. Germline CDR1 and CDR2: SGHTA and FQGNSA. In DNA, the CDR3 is TGTGCCAGCAGCTTATCGGGAGGGTCCTACGAGCAGTACTTC. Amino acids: CASSLSGGSYEQYF.

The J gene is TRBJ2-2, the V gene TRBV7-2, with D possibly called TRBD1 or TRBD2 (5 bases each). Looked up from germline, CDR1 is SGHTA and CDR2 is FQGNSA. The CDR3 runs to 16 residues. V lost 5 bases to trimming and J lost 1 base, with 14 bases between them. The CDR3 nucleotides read TGTGCCAGCAGCCCGTCCGGGACCAGGAACACCGGGGAGCTGTTTTTT. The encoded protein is CASSPSGTRNTGELFF.

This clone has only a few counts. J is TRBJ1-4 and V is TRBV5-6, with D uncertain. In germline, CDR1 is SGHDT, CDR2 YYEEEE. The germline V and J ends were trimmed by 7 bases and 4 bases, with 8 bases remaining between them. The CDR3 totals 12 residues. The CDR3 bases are TGTGCCAGCTCTATTGTTAATGAAAAACTGTTTTTT. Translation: CASSIVNEKLFF. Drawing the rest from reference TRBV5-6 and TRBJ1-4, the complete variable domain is DAGVTQSPTHLIKTRGQQVTLRCSPKSGHDTVSWYQQALGQGPQFIFQYYEEEERQRGNFPDRFSGHQFPNYSSELNVNALLLGDSALYLCASSIVNEKLFFGSGTQLSVL.

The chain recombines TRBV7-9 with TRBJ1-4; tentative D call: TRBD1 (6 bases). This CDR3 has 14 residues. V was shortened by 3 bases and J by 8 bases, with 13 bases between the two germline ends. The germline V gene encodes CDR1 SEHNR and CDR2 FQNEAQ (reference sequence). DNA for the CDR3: TGTGCCAGCAGCTTCACGGGGGCTGGCGAAAAACTGTTTTTT. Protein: CASSFTGAGEKLFF.

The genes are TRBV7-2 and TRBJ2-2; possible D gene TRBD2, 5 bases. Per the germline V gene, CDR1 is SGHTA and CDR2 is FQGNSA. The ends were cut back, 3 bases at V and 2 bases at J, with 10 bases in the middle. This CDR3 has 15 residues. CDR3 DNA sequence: TGTGCCAGCAGCTTCCTAGCATCTAACACCGGGGAGCTGTTTTTT. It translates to CASSFLASNTGELFF.

This CDR3 reads CASSHGTEATNEKLFF. The CDR3 bases are TGTGCCAGCAGCCATGGGACGGAAGCAACTAATGAAAAACTGTTTTTT. The chain recombines TRBV4-2 with TRBJ1-4; possibly TRBD1 for D (5 bases). This CDR3 has 16 residues. Germline values: CDR1 LGHNA, CDR2 YNFKEQ. Trimming took off 3 bases at V and 0 bases at J, with 11 bases between the two ends.

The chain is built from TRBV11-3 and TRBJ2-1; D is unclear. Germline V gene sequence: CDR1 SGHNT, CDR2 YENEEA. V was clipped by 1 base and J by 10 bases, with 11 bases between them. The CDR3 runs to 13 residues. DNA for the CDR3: TGTGCCAGCAGCTTAGGTCCGGGCAGGGAGCAGTTCTTC. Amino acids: CASSLGPGREQFF.

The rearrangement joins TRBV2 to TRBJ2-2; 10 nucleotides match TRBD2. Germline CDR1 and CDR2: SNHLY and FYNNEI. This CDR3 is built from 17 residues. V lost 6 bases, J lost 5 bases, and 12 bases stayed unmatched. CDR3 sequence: CASRVSGGSGRTGELFF. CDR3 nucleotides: TGTGCCAGCAGAGTTTCCGGCGGTAGCGGGAGGACCGGGGAGCTGTTTTTT. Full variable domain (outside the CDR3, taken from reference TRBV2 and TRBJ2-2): EPEVTQTPSHQVTQMGQEVILRCVPISNHLYFYWYRQILGQKVEFLVSFYNNEISEKSEIFDDQFSVERPDGSNFTLKIRSTKLEDSAMYFCASRVSGGSGRTGELFFGEGSRLTVL.

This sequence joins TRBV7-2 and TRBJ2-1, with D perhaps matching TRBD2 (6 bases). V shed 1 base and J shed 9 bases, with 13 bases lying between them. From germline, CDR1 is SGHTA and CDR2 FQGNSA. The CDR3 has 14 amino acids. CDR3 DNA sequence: TGTGCCAGCAGCTTAGGACTAGAAATAAGTGAGCAGTTCTTC. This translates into CASSLGLEISEQFF.

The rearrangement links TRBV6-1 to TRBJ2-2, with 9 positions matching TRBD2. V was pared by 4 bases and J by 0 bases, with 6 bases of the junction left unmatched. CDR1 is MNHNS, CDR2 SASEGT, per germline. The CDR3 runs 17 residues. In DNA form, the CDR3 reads TGTGCCAGCAGTGCAAGCCTAGCGGGGACGAACACCGGGGAGCTGTTTTTT. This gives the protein CASSASLAGTNTGELFF.

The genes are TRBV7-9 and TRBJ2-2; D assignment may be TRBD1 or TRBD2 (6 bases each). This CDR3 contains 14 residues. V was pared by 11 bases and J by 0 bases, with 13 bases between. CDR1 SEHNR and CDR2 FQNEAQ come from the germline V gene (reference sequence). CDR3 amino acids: CAGGQTANTGELFF. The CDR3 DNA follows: TGTGCCGGGGGGCAGACGGCGAACACCGGGGAGCTGTTTTTT.

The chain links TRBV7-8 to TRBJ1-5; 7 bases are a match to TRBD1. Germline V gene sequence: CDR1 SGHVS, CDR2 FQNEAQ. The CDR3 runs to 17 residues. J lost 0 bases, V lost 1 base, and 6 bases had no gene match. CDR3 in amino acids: CASSLDPGQYSNQPQHF. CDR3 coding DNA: TGTGCCAGCAGCTTAGACCCGGGACAGTATAGCAATCAGCCCCAGCATTTT.

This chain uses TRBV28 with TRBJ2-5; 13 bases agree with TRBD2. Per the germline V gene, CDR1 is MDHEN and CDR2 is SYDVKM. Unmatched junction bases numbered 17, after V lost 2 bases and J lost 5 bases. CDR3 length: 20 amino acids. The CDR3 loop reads CASSLPKLWTSGSEWETQYF. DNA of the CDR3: TGTGCCAGCAGTTTACCCAAACTTTGGACTAGCGGGAGCGAGTGGGAGACCCAGTACTTC.

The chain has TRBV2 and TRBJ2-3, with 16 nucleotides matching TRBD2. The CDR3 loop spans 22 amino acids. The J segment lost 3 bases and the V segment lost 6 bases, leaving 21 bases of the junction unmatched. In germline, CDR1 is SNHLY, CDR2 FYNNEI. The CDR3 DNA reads TGTGCCAGCAGCCGGACAGGGGTCGGGACTAGCGGGAGGGCAAGTCGGACAGATACGCAGTATTTT. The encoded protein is CASSRTGVGTSGRASRTDTQYF. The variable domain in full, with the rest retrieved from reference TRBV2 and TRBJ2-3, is EPEVTQTPSHQVTQMGQEVILRCVPISNHLYFYWYRQILGQKVEFLVSFYNNEISEKSEIFDDQFSVERPDGSNFTLKIRSTKLEDSAMYFCASSRTGVGTSGRASRTDTQYFGPGTRLTVL.

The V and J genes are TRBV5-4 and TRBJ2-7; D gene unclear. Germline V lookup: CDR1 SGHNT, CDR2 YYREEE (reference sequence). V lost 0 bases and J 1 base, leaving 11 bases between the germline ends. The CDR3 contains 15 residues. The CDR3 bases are TGTGCCAGCAGCTTGGGGGCTCTAACATCCTACGAGCAGTACTTC. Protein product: CASSLGALTSYEQYF.

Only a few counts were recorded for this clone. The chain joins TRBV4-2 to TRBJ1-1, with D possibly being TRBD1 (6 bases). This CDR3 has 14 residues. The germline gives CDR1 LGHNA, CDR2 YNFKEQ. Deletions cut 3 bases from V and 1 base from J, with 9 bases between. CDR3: CASSQEQGNTEAFF. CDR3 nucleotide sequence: TGTGCCAGCAGCCAGGAACAGGGGAACACTGAAGCTTTCTTT.

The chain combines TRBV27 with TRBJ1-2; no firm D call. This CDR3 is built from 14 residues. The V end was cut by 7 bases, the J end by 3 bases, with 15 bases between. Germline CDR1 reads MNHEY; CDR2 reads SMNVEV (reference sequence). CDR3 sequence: CASKGYGRDYGYTF. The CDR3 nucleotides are TGTGCCAGCAAGGGATACGGTAGGGACTATGGCTACACCTTC.

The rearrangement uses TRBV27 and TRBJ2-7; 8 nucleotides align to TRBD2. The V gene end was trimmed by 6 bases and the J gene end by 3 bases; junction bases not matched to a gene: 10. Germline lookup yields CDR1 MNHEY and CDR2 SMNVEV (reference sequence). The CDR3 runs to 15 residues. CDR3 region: CASSPRPTSGYEQYF. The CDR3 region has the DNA TGTGCCAGCAGCCCGCGCCCAACTAGCGGCTACGAGCAGTACTTC.

CDR3 in amino acids: CASSQRGGYEQYF. The CDR3 DNA reads TGTGCCAGTAGTCAGAGGGGAGGCTACGAGCAGTACTTC. V usage is TRBV19 and J usage is TRBJ2-7; D may be TRBD2 (6 bases). From germline, CDR1 is LNHDA and CDR2 SQIVND (reference sequence). The CDR3 covers 13 residues. Deletions cut 5 bases from V and 3 bases from J, with 11 bases between.